Reported below is one TCR beta chain. The antigen is undetermined. This sample was included in a study of CD8 T cells in Susac syndrome. Study results and limitations: The relatively small number of individuals in the TCR sequencing and HLA analysis was acknowledged by the study.

The healthy controls were matched to patients by age and sex. TEMRA cells were enriched by FACS, while CD8+ and CD4+ T cells were obtained through a negative isolation that was performed magnetically. The V end lost 3 bases, the J end lost 5 bases, and 10 bases lay between the germline ends. Germline lookup yields CDR1 LNHDA and CDR2 SQIVND (reference sequence). The CDR3 totals 14 residues. RNA in amounts of about 0.5 to 1 ug was reverse transcribed with random hexamers. Across 54 Vbeta and 13 Jbeta, TCR beta CDR3 was amplified with immunoSEQ multiplex PCR. One entry per CDR3 protein, called by TCRdb with MiXCR from the immunoSEQ multiplex PCR reads. The sample carries roughly 28,000 distinct CDR3 sequences, about 95% recorded once.

Sample: CD8+ T cells from PBMCs. The chain employs TRBV19 and TRBJ2-2; the D gene is possibly TRBD2 (5 bases). The TCR comes from a human donor in good health. CDR3 coding DNA: TGTGCCAGTAGTATTGACCTAGCTACCGGGGAGCTGTTTTTT. Translating it yields CASSIDLATGELFF.